This T cell receptor (beta chain) stems from a study of T cells after yellow fever vaccination (dated by TCRdb to 2018 to 2020). With regard to the full study: The SMART-Seq v4 Ultra Low Input RNA kit was used to prepare libraries from fractions with low cell numbers. To follow T-cell clones before and after both primary and booster YFV17D yellow fever vaccination, bulk TCR alpha and beta repertoires underwent longitudinal sequencing. Two healthy male donors made up the cohort, one aged 18 to 30 years and the other aged 30 to 40 years. Bulk PBMC replicates and cell subsets were isolated from blood drawn at multiple timepoints before and after both primary and secondary immunization.

TCR cDNA was synthesized by 5'RACE template switching, through which a universal primer site and unique molecular identifiers were introduced. Priming for cDNA synthesis came from both the TCR alpha and TCR beta constant segments. Two PCR steps were used to amplify libraries, with sample barcodes and sequencing adapters being added in the second step. Sequencing of libraries was performed on Illumina HiSeq 2500 (2x100 bp) or NovaSeq (2x150 bp). On the authors' methods: Demultiplexing of reads and collapsing into UMI consensus sequences were performed with MIGEC, and V(D)J alignment was carried out with MiXCR. Clonotypes responding to the vaccine were identified with edgeR on replicate PBMC samples, with the criteria of FDR below 0.01 and a log2 fold change above 5 up to day 15. Bulk clonotypes were assigned CD4 or CD8 identity according to which sequenced CD4 or CD8 repertoire held them at higher abundance. TCRdb handled the public reads itself, with Q25 trimming in fastp and clone calling in MiXCR, and kept productive beta chains. When rows share a CDR3 protein, they turn into one entry using the most common DNA and genes. For this entry, the V and J calls and clone size follow TCRdb and not the study's own pipeline. The sample table lists about 630,000 distinct CDR3 sequences, 9% to 15% of them with a count of one. About 15% of the sample lies in the top ten.

From the germline V gene, CDR1 is KGHSH and CDR2 is LQKENI. At the junction V is shortened by 4 bases and J by 2 bases, with 12 bases in between. Taken from cysteine to phenylalanine, the CDR3 has 15 residues. Kept here is only the CDR3 DNA, which spans 45 bases and is read in frame from base 1. The paper's findings and limits, for the study overall: The secondary T-cell response was found to be weaker but faster than the primary response, with a peak reached on day 5 rather than on day 15. Because the study included only two donors, the extent to which the findings can be generalized is limited. A small share of clonotypes was detected in both CD4 and CD8 compartments, with the overlap likely arising from convergent recombination. Computational filtering was needed because FACS-sorted repertoires could contain abundant contaminating clonotypes from the bulk population. After the booster, most of the clones that had expanded following primary vaccination were detected again (approximately 96% of CD4 and roughly 90% of CD8), which suggests that memory was broadly maintained.

The treatment or condition label, read with the paper, signifies: live attenuated yellow fever vaccine strain. At each blood-draw timepoint, two biological replicates of bulk PBMCs were obtained. A standard Ficoll-Paque protocol was used to isolate PBMCs from peripheral blood. RNA was extracted with TriZol from bulk PBMCs, CD4 and CD8 fractions, and dextramer-positive and dextramer-negative fractions. As for this clonotype: The clone's antigen remains unknown. Per-nucleotide qualities are absent, and no much larger clonotype sits a single base away.

The chain is assembled from TRBV18 and TRBJ1-5; TRBD1 is a weak D gene call, 5 bases matching. The receptor's source is a man aged 25 to 40 who received the YFV17D yellow fever vaccine. Sequencing used PBMCs, obtained on the day of the yellow fever booster vaccination. The CDR3 region has the sequence CASSLSLGGNQPQHF. The nucleotide sequence is TGTGCCAGCTCACTCAGTCTAGGGGGCAATCAGCCCCAGCATTTT.